A selection of T cell receptor beta chains follows, all from one sample in a study of T cells after yellow fever vaccination. TCRdb re-called the 5' RACE reads with MiXCR, one entry per CDR3 protein. The repertoire consists of 500,000 to 650,000 distinct CDR3 sequences, with about 15% occurring once and the leading ten covering around 16%. Sequenced here: PBMCs, sampled around 5 days after the first yellow fever vaccination. The receptor set was obtained from a man between 18 and 35 years old who received the YFV17D yellow fever vaccine. Both conserved end residues are part of each CDR3. D genes are given only for firm matches. Only part of the rows carry a size: once, few, many, or a class if the clone is expanded.

J gene: TRBJ2-3; V gene: TRBV29-1; clone size: few; D gene: NA; CDR3 protein: CSVELGAEGVADTQYF; CDR3 DNA: TGCAGCGTTGAACTGGGAGCGGAGGGGGTCGCAGATACGCAGTATTTT
J gene: TRBJ2-1; V gene: TRBV12-3/TRBV12-4; clone size: NA; D gene: TRBD2; CDR3 protein: CASSFVSGGSGEQFF; CDR3 DNA: TGTGCCAGCAGTTTTGTGAGCGGGGGTTCCGGGGAGCAGTTCTTC
J gene: TRBJ1-2; V gene: TRBV10-3; clone size: NA; D gene: NA; CDR3 protein: CAISEPGGGGYGYTF; CDR3 DNA: TGTGCCATCAGTGAGCCGGGGGGCGGAGGCTATGGCTACACCTTC
J gene: TRBJ2-5; V gene: TRBV29-1; clone size: NA; D gene: NA; CDR3 protein: CSVPGVGAETQYF; CDR3 DNA: TGCAGCGTTCCGGGAGTAGGGGCGGAGACCCAGTACTTC
J gene: TRBJ1-1; V gene: TRBV7-8; clone size: NA; D gene: NA; CDR3 protein: CASSFPGYSNTEAFF; CDR3 DNA: TGTGCCAGCAGCTTCCCAGGGTATTCGAACACTGAAGCTTTCTTT
J gene: TRBJ1-5; V gene: TRBV20-1; clone size: NA; D gene: NA; CDR3 protein: CSASFTQAVNQPQHF; CDR3 DNA: TGCAGTGCTAGTTTCACCCAGGCGGTCAATCAGCCCCAGCATTTT
J gene: TRBJ2-7; V gene: TRBV5-4; clone size: NA; D gene: NA; CDR3 protein: CASSFLQGPDYEQYF; CDR3 DNA: TGTGCCAGCAGCTTTCTCCAGGGGCCGGACTACGAGCAGTACTTC
J gene: TRBJ1-2; V gene: TRBV7-2; clone size: NA; D gene: TRBD1; CDR3 protein: CASSREQGNGYTF; CDR3 DNA: TGTGCCAGCAGCAGAGAACAGGGGAATGGCTACACCTTC
J gene: TRBJ2-1; V gene: TRBV12-3/TRBV12-4; clone size: NA; D gene: TRBD1; CDR3 protein: CASTSYRDRVDNEQFF; CDR3 DNA: TGTGCCAGCACTAGTTACAGGGACAGGGTAGACAATGAGCAGTTCTTC
J gene: TRBJ1-2; V gene: TRBV4-3; clone size: few; D gene: NA; CDR3 protein: CASSQERGGRYGYGYTF; CDR3 DNA: TGCGCCAGCAGCCAAGAGCGGGGGGGGAGATATGGCTATGGCTACACCTTC
J gene: TRBJ2-1; V gene: TRBV4-2; clone size: few; D gene: TRBD2; CDR3 protein: CASSQDLGTSGVNEQFF; CDR3 DNA: TGTGCCAGCAGCCAAGATCTTGGGACTAGCGGTGTTAATGAGCAGTTCTTC
J gene: TRBJ2-3; V gene: TRBV4-2; clone size: few; D gene: TRBD2; CDR3 protein: CASSPQTSGPTDTQYF; CDR3 DNA: TGTGCCAGCAGCCCCCAGACTAGCGGACCCACAGATACGCAGTATTTT
J gene: TRBJ1-1; V gene: TRBV7-3; clone size: few; D gene: TRBD1; CDR3 protein: CASSLMQGATEAFF; CDR3 DNA: TGTGCCAGCAGCTTAATGCAGGGGGCCACTGAAGCTTTCTTT
J gene: TRBJ2-7; V gene: TRBV4-3; clone size: NA; D gene: TRBD2; CDR3 protein: CASSQVAGGGTYEQYF; CDR3 DNA: TGCGCCAGCAGCCAAGTAGCGGGGGGGGGTACCTACGAGCAGTACTTC
J gene: TRBJ1-6; V gene: TRBV3-1; clone size: NA; D gene: NA; CDR3 protein: CASSQAGGGVNSPLHF; CDR3 DNA: TGTGCCAGCAGCCAAGCAGGCGGTGGAGTTAATTCACCCCTCCACTTT
J gene: TRBJ2-1; V gene: TRBV2; clone size: few; D gene: TRBD2; CDR3 protein: CASTFEVSGTRGVNEQFF; CDR3 DNA: TGTGCCAGCACCTTCGAGGTATCAGGGACTAGGGGTGTGAATGAGCAGTTCTTC
J gene: TRBJ1-2; V gene: TRBV10-3; clone size: NA; D gene: TRBD1; CDR3 protein: CAISTGTEYGYTF; CDR3 DNA: TGTGCCATCAGTACCGGGACAGAGTATGGCTACACCTTC
J gene: TRBJ2-7; V gene: TRBV5-1; clone size: NA; D gene: NA; CDR3 protein: CASSWTTASYEQYF; CDR3 DNA: TGCGCCAGCAGCTGGACGACAGCCTCCTACGAGCAGTACTTC
J gene: TRBJ2-5; V gene: TRBV7-9; clone size: NA; D gene: TRBD1; CDR3 protein: CASSSRQGPQETQYF; CDR3 DNA: TGTGCCAGCAGCTCCAGACAGGGCCCCCAAGAGACCCAGTACTTC
J gene: TRBJ2-3; V gene: TRBV6-1; clone size: few; D gene: NA; CDR3 protein: CASNAGQPSTDTQYF; CDR3 DNA: TGTGCCAGCAATGCGGGACAGCCGAGCACAGATACGCAGTATTTT
J gene: TRBJ1-6; V gene: TRBV7-9; clone size: few; D gene: NA; CDR3 protein: CASSLAGLINSPLHF; CDR3 DNA: TGTGCCAGCAGCTTAGCCGGACTGATTAATTCACCCCTCCACTTT
J gene: TRBJ1-1; V gene: TRBV9; clone size: NA; D gene: NA; CDR3 protein: CASSPGGGQYVSAFF; CDR3 DNA: TGTGCCAGCAGCCCCGGGGGGGGCCAATATGTATCAGCTTTCTTT